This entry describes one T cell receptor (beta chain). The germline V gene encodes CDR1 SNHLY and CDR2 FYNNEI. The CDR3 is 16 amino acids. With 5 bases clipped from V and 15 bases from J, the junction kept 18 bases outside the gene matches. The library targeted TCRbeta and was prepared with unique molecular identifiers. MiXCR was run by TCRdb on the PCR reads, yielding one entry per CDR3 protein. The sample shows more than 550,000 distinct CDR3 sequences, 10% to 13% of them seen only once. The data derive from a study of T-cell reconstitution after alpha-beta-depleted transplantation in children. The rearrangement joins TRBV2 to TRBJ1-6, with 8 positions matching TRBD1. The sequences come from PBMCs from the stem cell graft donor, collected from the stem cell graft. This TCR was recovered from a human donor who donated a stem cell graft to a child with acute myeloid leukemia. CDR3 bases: TGTGCCAGCAGTTATTGGACAGGGCCTCCGAGGGGTAACCTCCACTTT. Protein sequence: CASSYWTGPPRGNLHF. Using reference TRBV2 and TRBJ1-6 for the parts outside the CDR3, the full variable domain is EPEVTQTPSHQVTQMGQEVILRCVPISNHLYFYWYRQILGQKVEFLVSFYNNEISEKSEIFDDQFSVERPDGSNFTLKIRSTKLEDSAMYFCASSYWTGPPRGNLHFGNGTRLTVT.